One and the same sample provided the 11 T cell receptor beta chains below, sequenced in a study of blood T cell repertoires in COVID-19. Using immunoSEQ multiplex PCR, the repertoire was profiled, and TCRdb retains in-frame clones only, with some absent. The repertoire includes 490,000 or so clones, 88% of them detected once, and 1.5% to 2% sits in the top ten. Sequenced: PBMCs or T cells enriched from blood (not recorded which). These receptors all come from a woman in her thirties or forties who had recovered from COVID-19.

This clone was recorded a few times. CDR3 amino acids: CASSYSGRGILETQYF. CDR3 nucleotide sequence: TGTGCCAGCAGCTATAGCGGGAGGGGGATACTGGAGACCCAGTACTTC. The V gene is TRBV5-4, the J gene TRBJ2-5; 11 bases align to TRBD2. Germline trimming cut 3 bases from V and 5 bases from J; bases unmatched to any gene: 9. This CDR3 is 16 amino acids long. Germline CDR1 SGHNT, CDR2 YYREEE (reference sequence).

The CDR3 spells CASSLAGTGRTEAFF. The CDR3 coding sequence is TGTGCCAGCAGCTTAGCAGGGACAGGCAGGACTGAAGCTTTCTTT. V usage is TRBV7-2 and J usage is TRBJ1-1, with 8 bases fitting TRBD1. The CDR3 length is 15 residues. Trimming took 0 bases from V and 5 from J; bases not matched to a gene: 5. CDR1 is SGHTA and CDR2 is FQGNSA in the germline V gene.

The CDR3 DNA follows: TGTGCCAGCAGCTTAGCGTATGCAGGGGCGAGCTCCTACGAGCAGTACTTC. Its protein product is CASSLAYAGASSYEQYF. The chain is built from TRBV7-9 and TRBJ2-7; D might be TRBD1 (6 bases). CDR1 is SEHNR and CDR2 is FQNEAQ in the germline V gene (reference sequence). Trimming removed 0 bases at V and 0 bases at J, with 15 bases between. CDR3 length: 17 residues.

This sequence joins TRBV5-4 and TRBJ2-2, with 7 nucleotides matching TRBD2. Germline CDR1 reads SGHNT; CDR2 reads YYREEE (reference sequence). The CDR3 has 16 residues. The V segment lost 3 bases and the J segment 4 bases; nucleotides outside the gene matches: 9. CDR3 amino acids: CASSSERGGGTGELFF. CDR3 nucleotides: TGTGCCAGCAGCTCTGAGCGGGGAGGAGGCACCGGGGAGCTGTTTTTT.

This rearrangement joins TRBV5-1 to TRBJ2-7; TRBD1 matches at 8 bases. Germline trimming cut 4 bases from V and 6 bases from J; bases unmatched to any gene: 12. CDR1 and CDR2 (germline): SGHRS, YFSETQ. The CDR3 totals 15 residues. CDR3: CASSTIPGQAAEQYF. The CDR3 DNA reads as TGCGCCAGCAGCACAATCCCGGGACAGGCAGCCGAGCAGTACTTC.

The chain has TRBV13 and TRBJ2-4; 9 nucleotides line up with TRBD2. Germline CDR1 and CDR2: PRHDT and FYEKMQ (reference sequence). This CDR3 has 16 residues. Losses at the gene ends were 5 bases for V and 0 bases for J; bases not matched to a gene: 5. The CDR3 loop is CASSPLAGVAKNIQYF. CDR3 coding DNA: TGTGCCAGCAGCCCACTAGCGGGCGTAGCCAAAAACATTCAGTACTTC. Full variable domain (outside the CDR3, taken from reference TRBV13 and TRBJ2-4): AAGVIQSPRHLIKEKRETATLKCYPIPRHDTVYWYQQGPGQDPQFLISFYEKMQSDKGSIPDRFSAQQFSDYHSELNMSSLELGDSALYFCASSPLAGVAKNIQYFGAGTRLSVL.

The V call is TRBV7-6, the J call TRBJ2-3; the D is unclear. The germline gives CDR1 SGHVS, CDR2 FNYEAQ. This CDR3 is 15 amino acids long. V was trimmed by 5 bases and J by 1 base, leaving 13 bases between them. The CDR3 reads CASSPIPLGTDTQYF. DNA for the CDR3: TGTGCCAGCAGCCCGATCCCGTTAGGCACAGATACGCAGTATTTT.

The chain joins TRBV19 to TRBJ2-3, with 11 bases identical to TRBD2. The CDR3 sequence is 15 residues long. V was clipped by 9 bases and J by 2 bases; unmatched bases: 7. Germline V gives CDR1 LNHDA, CDR2 SQIVND (reference sequence). The CDR3 bases are TGTGCCAGCACCCCGGGACTAGCGGACACAGATACGCAGTATTTT. The encoded protein is CASTPGLADTDTQYF. The full variable domain, with the rest looked up from reference TRBV19 and TRBJ2-3, is DGGITQSPKYLFRKEGQNVTLSCEQNLNHDAMYWYRQDPGQGLRLIYYSQIVNDFQKGDIAEGYSVSREKKESFPLTVTSAQKNPTAFYLCASTPGLADTDTQYFGPGTRLTVL.

This chain connects TRBV5-5 to TRBJ2-7, with 8 bases fitting TRBD1. The CDR3 sequence is 16 residues long. CDR1 is SGHKS and CDR2 is YYEKEE in the germline V gene (reference sequence). V dropped 1 base and J dropped 4; count of bases not matched to a gene: 10. CDR3 loop: CASSLRVDRGGYEQYF. As DNA, the CDR3 is TGTGCCAGCAGCTTGAGGGTCGACAGGGGAGGATACGAGCAGTACTTC.

In DNA, the CDR3 is TGCGCCAGCAGTGAAAAGCGGGAGCCCTACGAGCAGTACTTC. Protein product: CASSEKREPYEQYF. V is TRBV10-1 and J is TRBJ2-7; TRBD2 matches at 8 bases. V lost 3 bases and J lost 2; bases outside the gene matches: 3. The CDR3 length is 14 residues. Germline V gives CDR1 WNHNN, CDR2 SYGVQD (reference sequence).

Comments on this clone: Other DNA sequences from this sample encode an identical CDR3 as well. This sequence joins TRBV4-3 and TRBJ1-3; weak D call: TRBD1 (5 bases). Trimming shortened V by 0 bases and J by 0 bases, and 9 bases separated the two germline ends. The CDR3 loop spans 16 amino acids. CDR1 is LGHNA and CDR2 is YSLEER in the germline V gene. CDR3 residues: CASSQDLGGSGNTIYF. DNA for the CDR3: TGCGCCAGCAGCCAAGACTTGGGGGGCTCTGGAAACACCATATATTTT.